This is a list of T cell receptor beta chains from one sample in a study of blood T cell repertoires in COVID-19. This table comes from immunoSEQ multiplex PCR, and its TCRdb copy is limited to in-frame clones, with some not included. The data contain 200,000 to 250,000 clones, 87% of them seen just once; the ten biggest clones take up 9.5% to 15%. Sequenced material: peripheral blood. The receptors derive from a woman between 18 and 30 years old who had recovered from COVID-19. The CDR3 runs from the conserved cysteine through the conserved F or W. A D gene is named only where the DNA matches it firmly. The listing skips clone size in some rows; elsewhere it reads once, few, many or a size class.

CASSLAGRGLSGANVLTF | TGTGCCAGCAGCTTAGCGGGGAGGGGCCTCTCTGGGGCCAACGTCCTGACTTTC | once | TRBJ2-6 | TRBD2 | TRBV7-3
CASSADRGPGETQYF | TGTGCCAGCAGCGCCGACAGGGGGCCGGGGGAGACCCAGTACTTC | NA | TRBJ2-5 | TRBD1 | TRBV2
CASSVEDGSGTDTQYF | TGTGCCAGCAGCGTAGAGGACGGGAGCGGCACAGATACGCAGTATTTT | NA | TRBJ2-3 | NA | TRBV9
CASSGPLAGVDNEQFF | TGTGCCAGCAGCGGACCTCTAGCGGGAGTTGACAATGAGCAGTTCTTC | NA | TRBJ2-1 | TRBD2 | TRBV11-3
CASSWTSGSSYEQYF | TGCGCCAGCAGCTGGACTAGCGGGAGCTCCTACGAGCAGTACTTC | NA | TRBJ2-7 | TRBD2 | TRBV5-1
CASSLGTGSVNTEAFF | TGTGCCAGCAGTCTCGGGACAGGAAGCGTGAACACTGAAGCTTTCTTT | NA | TRBJ1-1 | TRBD1 | TRBV27
CASSIRTGGYQPQHF | TGTGCCAGCAGCATCCGGACAGGGGGGTATCAGCCCCAGCATTTT | NA | TRBJ1-5 | TRBD1 | TRBV7-2
CASSQEQGSIYGYTF | TGTGCCAGCAGCCAAGAACAGGGTTCCATCTATGGCTACACCTTC | NA | TRBJ1-2 | NA | TRBV3-1/TRBV3-2
CASRLQGKAYNSPLHF | TGTGCCAGTAGACTACAGGGGAAGGCCTATAATTCACCCCTCCACTTT | NA | TRBJ1-6 | TRBD1 | TRBV19
CASSYSSPWRAHEQFF | TGTGCCAGCAGTTACTCGAGCCCCTGGCGGGCACATGAGCAGTTCTTC | NA | TRBJ2-1 | NA | TRBV6-2/TRBV6-3
CASSQPSGNEQFF | TGCGCCAGCAGCCAACCTAGCGGGAATGAGCAGTTCTTC | NA | TRBJ2-1 | TRBD2 | TRBV4-1
CASSLGRGFSNQPQHF | TGTGCCAGCAGCTTAGGCCGGGGTTTTAGCAATCAGCCCCAGCATTTT | NA | TRBJ1-5 | NA | TRBV7-6
CASAGTGGFMGNQPQHF | TGTGCCAGCGCCGGGACAGGGGGCTTTATGGGCAATCAGCCCCAGCATTTT | NA | TRBJ1-5 | TRBD1 | TRBV28
CASSGAGAGNEQFF | TGTGCCAGCAGCGGAGCGGGAGCGGGTAATGAGCAGTTCTTC | NA | TRBJ2-1 | TRBD2 | TRBV9
CASMGAGGTEAFF | TGTGCCAGCATGGGGGCGGGGGGCACTGAAGCTTTCTTT | few | TRBJ1-1 | NA | TRBV12-3/TRBV12-4
CASSLVQGTEAFF | TGCGCCAGCAGCTTGGTACAGGGGACTGAAGCTTTCTTT | once | TRBJ1-1 | TRBD1 | TRBV5-1
CASSLAGGRATEQFF | TGTGCCAGCAGCTTAGCAGGCGGGAGGGCCACTGAGCAGTTCTTC | NA | TRBJ2-1 | TRBD2 | TRBV7-2
CASRDLRPPYEQYF | TGTGCCAGCAGAGATTTGCGTCCCCCCTACGAGCAGTACTTC | NA | TRBJ2-7 | NA | TRBV5-5
CASSSRTTSGSFDEQFF | TGTGCCAGCAGCTCAAGGACTACTAGCGGGAGCTTCGATGAGCAGTTCTTC | NA | TRBJ2-1 | TRBD2 | TRBV11-3
CASSQDRGVYGYTF | TGCGCCAGCAGCCAGGACAGGGGGGTCTATGGCTACACCTTC | once | TRBJ1-2 | TRBD1 | TRBV4-3
CASRPTGHGNSPLHF | TGTGCCAGTAGACCCACAGGGCACGGGAATTCACCCCTCCACTTT | NA | TRBJ1-6 | NA | TRBV19
CSARDLPEQYF | TGCAGTGCTAGAGATCTACCCGAGCAGTACTTC | few | TRBJ2-7 | NA | TRBV20-1
CASSLNLWLGTGGTSSYNEQFF | TGTGCCAGCAGCTTAAATCTTTGGTTGGGGACAGGGGGGACAAGCTCCTACAATGAGCAGTTCTTC | NA | TRBJ2-1 | TRBD1 | TRBV13
CASSTGLANTEAFF | TGTGCCAGCAGCACGGGACTTGCGAACACTGAAGCTTTCTTT | NA | TRBJ1-1 | NA | TRBV7-2
CASSLATTSGAYNEQFF | TGTGCCAGCAGCTTAGCCACCACTAGCGGGGCCTACAATGAGCAGTTCTTC | NA | TRBJ2-1 | TRBD2 | TRBV7-9
CASLPEQFF | TGTGCCAGCCTCCCTGAGCAGTTCTTC | NA | TRBJ2-1 | NA | TRBV19
CASSTTSTVLYGYTF | TGTGCCAGTAGTACGACTTCGACAGTCCTATACGGCTACACCTTC | NA | TRBJ1-2 | NA | TRBV19